Each of the 6 T cell receptor delta chains below was sequenced from the same sample in a study of gamma-delta T cells after stem cell transplantation. TCRdb re-called the RT-PCR reads via CATT. The sample has under 3,500 delta-chain clones; roughly 3.5% are singletons. What was sequenced was gamma-delta T cells. All receptors come from a human donor. It is not recorded whose cells these are; they may come from a transplant donor.

The sample holds a few counts of this clone. The protein given by TCRdb reflects a much larger clone and differs at residue 7 from this DNA's translation, likely from a read error; the protein shown is the DNA's translation. As DNA, the CDR3 is TGTGCCTGTGACATGGTCTTCCGTACCGATAAACTCATCTTT. Amino acids: CACDMVFRTDKLIF. The chain employs TRDV2 and TRDJ1, with D possibly matching TRDD2 (5 bases). There are 14 residues in the CDR3. V was trimmed by 2 bases and J by 2 bases, leaving 11 bases between them. Germline CDR1 is GEAIGNYY and CDR2 is EKD.

A few counts support this clone. Since a far larger clone is one base different, this is likely a read error. The gene calls are TRDV2 and TRDJ3; no clear D. V was clipped by 0 bases and J by 2 bases, with 22 bases between them. The CDR3 is 21 residues long. The germline V gene has CDR1 GEAIGNYY and CDR2 EKD. CDR3 DNA sequence: TGTGCCTGTGACACCGCGGAGGAGGTGGGACTCTCCCCCTGGGACACCCGACAGATGTTTTTC. It yields the protein CACDTAEEVGLSPWDTRQMFF.

Details on this clone: TCRdb assigns this DNA the protein of a much larger clone, which departs from its translation at residue 12; this likely reflects a read error, and the protein shown comes from translating the DNA. The chain employs TRDV2 and TRDJ1; 7 nucleotides agree with TRDD3. This CDR3 contains 18 residues. The trim removed 0 bases at V and 0 bases at J, leaving 12 bases unmatched. Germline lookup yields CDR1 GEAIGNYY and CDR2 EKD. The CDR3 DNA reads TGTGCCTGTGACACCGTAACCCTACTGGGGATCGACACCGATAAACTCATCTTT. Amino acids: CACDTVTLLGIDTDKLIF.

This clone is labeled large. Other DNA sequences of this sample code for an identical CDR3. The CDR3: CACDPSPYWGSDPTAQLFF. The CDR3 DNA sequence: TGTGCCTGTGACCCATCCCCGTACTGGGGGTCCGACCCAACAGCACAACTCTTCTTT. The chain employs TRDV2 and TRDJ2; 8 bases agree with TRDD3. From germline, CDR1 is GEAIGNYY and CDR2 EKD. The length of the CDR3 is 19 residues. J was trimmed by 5 bases and V by 3 bases; bases with no gene match: 19.

This clone is medium-sized. The chain couples TRDV2 to TRDJ1; possible D gene TRDD1, 6 bases. Germline CDR1 is GEAIGNYY and CDR2 is EKD. The CDR3 contains 18 residues. Trimming cost V 2 bases and J 1 base, with 22 bases left between them. The CDR3 protein is CACDKVGGDLNSTDKLIF. The CDR3 DNA reads TGTGCCTGTGACAAGGTCGGTGGGGACCTAAATAGCACCGATAAACTCATCTTT.

In its sample, this clone ranks as medium-sized. The chain joins TRDV1 to TRDJ1, with D uncertain. Germline V gene lookup returns CDR1 TSWWSYY and CDR2 QGS. V dropped 0 bases and J dropped 0 bases, with 8 bases sitting between them. The CDR3 spans 15 residues. The CDR3 here is CALGELKENTDKLIF. The CDR3 nucleotides read TGTGCTCTTGGGGAACTGAAGGAGAACACCGATAAACTCATCTTT.